This T cell receptor beta chain emerged from a study of OX40 agonist ivuxolimab in advanced cancers. Whole-study findings and limits: Mean expanded clone counts were higher in CD8+ than CD4+ T cells. Some patients who did not respond also had low normalized T-cell clonal expansion. With doses of 0.1 to 3.0 mg/kg, CD4+ and CD8+ blood T cells had undergone clonal expansion by week 6.

This CDR3 spans 15 amino acids. V lost 3 bases, J lost 4 bases, and 14 bases lay in between. Germline CDR1 is MGHDK and CDR2 is SYGVNS. Regarding this clone: Its antigen is not known.

Clones were read by immunoSEQ multiplex PCR, and TCRdb kept only the in-frame ones, dropping some. This sample has 90,000 to 100,000 clones, with 70% to 90% found just once. If patients had autoimmune disease history or systemic immunosuppression, they were excluded. This receptor was identified in an adult with an advanced solid tumor such as melanoma, head and neck, liver or kidney cancer. Sequenced here: CD4+ or CD8+ T cells sorted from blood, sampled in a trial of the OX40 agonist ivuxolimab. This chain uses TRBV25-1 with TRBJ2-3; D is perhaps TRBD2 (6 bases). This CDR3 reads CASSDPGLGPDTQYF. The CDR3 DNA is TGTGCCAGCAGTGATCCGGGACTCGGCCCAGATACGCAGTATTTT.